A selection of T cell receptor beta chains follows, all from one sample in a study of PD-1 blockade in classical Hodgkin lymphoma. Clones were sequenced by immunoSEQ multiplex PCR, and TCRdb holds only the in-frame ones, with some missing. The table includes about 97,000 clones, roughly 83% detected once. The starting material was peripheral blood mononuclear cells (PBMCs), obtained at baseline. The source of these receptors is a human donor with classical Hodgkin lymphoma. CDR3s include the opening cysteine and the closing phenylalanine or tryptophan.

V gene,CDR3 protein
TRBV15,CATSRDKSGGSYNEQFF
TRBV15,CATRPGQGITGELFF
TRBV6-1,CASSESRDVPQHF
TRBV5-1,CASSPGLAGGGPETQYF
TRBV15,CATRNRDGLMNTEAFF
TRBV10-3,CAISSGLEADTQYF
TRBV9,CASSVGRSGADTQYF
TRBV5-5,CASSSTNAGGSNQPQHF
TRBV28,CASSLGQLAKNIQYF
TRBV27,CASSPLGSGGLAGLSYEQYF
TRBV2,CACGGGSETQYF
TRBV18,CASSPADRAGLSREQYF
TRBV18,CASSPAGPNTEAFF
TRBV7-2,CASSLTGTNSDEQYF
TRBV19,CASSQVGGSGNQPQHF
TRBV5-1,CASSQTRYEQYF
TRBV5-6,CASSPLQGYNEQFF
TRBV6-6,CASSYSRVSNQPQHF
TRBV7-9,CASSLEGLSYNEQFF
TRBV5-6,CASSLVGLDMTGYTF
TRBV14,CASSGGLQQETQYF
TRBV19,CASSSGLVQFF
TRBV7-2,CASSSRLAGGRDTQYF
TRBV5-4,CASSLGGTRYGELFF
TRBV7-7,CASSLTGTPEETQYF
TRBV6-6,CASSYPSSGTYEQYF
TRBV15,CATSRPDRARHEQYF
TRBV11-2,CASSLGGEVYGYTF
TRBV7-9,CASSLATEANYGYTF